The text below deals with one TCR beta chain. This clonotype was observed a handful of times. Its specific antigen is unknown. No base qualities exist here, and no much larger clone lies one base off it. The data stem from a study of T cell repertoires in cytomegalovirus infection (dated by TCRdb to the late 2010s). Describing the broader study: The peptide stimulations were aimed at well-studied HLA-B-restricted epitopes as well as recently identified HLA-C-restricted CMV epitopes, whose presentation resists viral immunomodulation. The HLA type of each donor mattered for the analysis, because public TCR beta signatures pointed to carriage of CMV infection along with the matching HLA type.

Results and caveats for the whole study, not just this receptor: Carriers of CMV infection plus the relevant HLA type were discriminated by the cumulative frequency of public TCR beta family members in the study cohort and in an independent approximately 360-donor cohort. In the ex vivo response, HLA-C-restricted CMV-specific TCR beta clonotypes were dominant, and in two of eight donors the single most frequent clonotype came from this HLA-C-restricted group.

The label giving this sample's treatment or condition can be read as: in vitro stimulation with specific CMV peptide epitopes to enrich CMV-specific T cells. The junction shows trimming of 2 bases on V and 4 bases on J, and the gene matches do not reach 5 bases of it. Measured from the cysteine to the phenylalanine, the CDR3 is 15 residues long. The sequence is cut down to CDR3 DNA, 45 bases in frame from base 1. The germline V gene provides CDR1 LGHNA and CDR2 YSLEER. The instrument was an Illumina HiSeq 1500. TCRdb reanalyzed the raw reads on its own, using fastp at Q25 for trimming and MiXCR for clone calling, and kept in-frame beta chains. Identical CDR3 protein sequences are pooled into one entry, listed with their most common genes and DNA. The sample table lists about 830,000 distinct CDR3 sequences, about 31% of them with a count of one. 9.5% to 15% of the sample belongs to the ten largest clones.

This material consisted of cultured CD8+ T cells from PBMCs, taken from culture after CMV antigen stimulation. The sequence was collected from a human donor in good health (CMV status not recorded). Some clones in this sample may be carry-over from other donors' samples. This receptor chain uses TRBV4-3 and TRBJ2-1, with TRBD1 matching 7 junction bases. The bases read TGCGCCAGCAGCCAATACAGGGGCGAGTACAATGAGCAGTTCTTC. This sequence encodes CASSQYRGEYNEQFF.